Shown below are 2 T cell receptor beta chains from a single sample sequenced in a study of regulatory T cells in long-lasting Graves disease. The time point here: newly diagnosed GD, antithyroid drugs for less than 3 months. PBMC-derived RNA was used for the TCR library. Through Arm-PCR of CDR3 regions and iRepertoire HTBI primers, TCR beta libraries were built. TCRdb fed the multiplex PCR reads into MiXCR, producing one record per CDR3 protein. Among about 300,000 distinct CDR3 sequences listed, over 15% were seen once. Sequencing used peripheral blood mononuclear cells (PBMCs), obtained at new diagnosis, from a patient treated with antithyroid drugs. The receptors shown here come from a female donor with Graves disease.

A word on this clonotype: The CDR3 does not end in the conserved phenylalanine or tryptophan, so this is likely a read error. The rearrangement joins TRBV7-3 to TRBJ2-2; D unclear. CDR1 is SGHTA, CDR2 FQGTGA, per germline. V lost 6 bases and J 1 base, leaving 15 bases between the germline ends. This CDR3 contains 16 residues. The CDR3 protein is CASRRDAALNTGELFL. CDR3 nucleotide sequence: TGTGCCAGCAGACGAGATGCGGCGCTGAACACCGGGGAGCTGTTTCTT.

This clonotype has a count of ten or more. The gene calls are TRBV5-1 and TRBJ1-3; D is possibly TRBD1 (5 bases). Germline CDR1 SGHRS, CDR2 YFSETQ. This CDR3 is 15 amino acids long. The V gene lost 3 bases and the J gene lost 0 bases, with 10 bases spanning the gap. The CDR3 loop is CASSWGDSSGNTIYF. CDR3 nucleotide sequence: TGCGCCAGCAGCTGGGGGGATTCCTCTGGAAACACCATATATTTT.